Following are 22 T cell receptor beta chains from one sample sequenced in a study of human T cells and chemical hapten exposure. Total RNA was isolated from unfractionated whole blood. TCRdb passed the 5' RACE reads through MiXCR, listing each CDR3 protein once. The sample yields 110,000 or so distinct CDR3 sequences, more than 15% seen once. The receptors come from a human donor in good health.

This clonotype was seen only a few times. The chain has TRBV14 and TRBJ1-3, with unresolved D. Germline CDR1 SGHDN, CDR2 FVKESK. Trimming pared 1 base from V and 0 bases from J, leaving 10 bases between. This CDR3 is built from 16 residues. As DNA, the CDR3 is TGTGCCAGCAGCCAAGTGTCGGGCTTCTCTGGAAACACCATATATTTT. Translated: CASSQVSGFSGNTIYF.

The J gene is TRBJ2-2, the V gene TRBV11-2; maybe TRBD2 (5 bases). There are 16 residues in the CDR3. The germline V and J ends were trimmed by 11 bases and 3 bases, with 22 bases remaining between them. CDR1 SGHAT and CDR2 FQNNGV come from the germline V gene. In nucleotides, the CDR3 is TGTGCCTTTCGCTCCGGCGGGTGGTTAGACACCGGGGAGCTGTTTTTT. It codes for CAFRSGGWLDTGELFF.

This CDR3 is CAKPICRGNYGYTF. CDR3 DNA: TGTGCCAAACCGATTTGCAGGGGGAACTATGGCTACACCTTC. The V call is TRBV27, the J call TRBJ1-2; TRBD1 agrees at 7 bases. This CDR3 has 14 amino acids. CDR1 is MNHEY and CDR2 is SMNVEV in the germline V gene (reference sequence). V lost 10 bases to trimming and J lost 2 bases; unmatched junction nucleotides: 10.

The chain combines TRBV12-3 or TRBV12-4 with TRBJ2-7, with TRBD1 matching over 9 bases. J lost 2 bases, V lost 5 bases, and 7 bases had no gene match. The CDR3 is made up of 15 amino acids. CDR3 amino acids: CASSLGTGPTYEQYF. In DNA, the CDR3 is TGTGCCAGCAGTCTAGGGACAGGGCCTACCTACGAGCAGTACTTC.

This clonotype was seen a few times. The chain's CDR3 is CSAVSGSQDTQYF. CDR3 nucleotide sequence: TGCAGTGCTGTTAGCGGGAGTCAAGATACGCAGTATTTT. V gene TRBV20-1 combines with J gene TRBJ2-3, with 9 bases lining up with TRBD2. There are 13 residues in the CDR3. With V trimmed by 5 bases and J by 5 bases, 5 bases remained unmatched. The germline V gene has CDR1 DFQATT and CDR2 SNEGSKA (reference sequence).

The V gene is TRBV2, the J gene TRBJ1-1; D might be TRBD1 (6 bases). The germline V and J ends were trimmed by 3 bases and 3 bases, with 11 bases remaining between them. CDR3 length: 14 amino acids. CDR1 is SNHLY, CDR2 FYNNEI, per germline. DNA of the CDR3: TGTGCCAGCAGTGAGAGGGGGGGGGACACTGAAGCTTTCTTT. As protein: CASSERGGDTEAFF.

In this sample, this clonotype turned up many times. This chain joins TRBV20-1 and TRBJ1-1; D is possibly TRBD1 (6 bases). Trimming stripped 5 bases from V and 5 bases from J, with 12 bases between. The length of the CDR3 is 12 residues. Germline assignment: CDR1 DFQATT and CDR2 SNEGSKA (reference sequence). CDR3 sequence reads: CSAQDRRTEAFF. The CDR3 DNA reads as TGCAGTGCTCAAGACAGGAGGACTGAAGCTTTCTTT.

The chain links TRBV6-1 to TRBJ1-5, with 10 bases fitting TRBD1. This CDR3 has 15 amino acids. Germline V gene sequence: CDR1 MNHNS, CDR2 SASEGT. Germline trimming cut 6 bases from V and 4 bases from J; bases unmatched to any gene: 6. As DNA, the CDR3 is TGTGCCAGCAGCCCCGAGGACAGGGGGAATCAGCCCCAGCATTTT. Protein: CASSPEDRGNQPQHF.

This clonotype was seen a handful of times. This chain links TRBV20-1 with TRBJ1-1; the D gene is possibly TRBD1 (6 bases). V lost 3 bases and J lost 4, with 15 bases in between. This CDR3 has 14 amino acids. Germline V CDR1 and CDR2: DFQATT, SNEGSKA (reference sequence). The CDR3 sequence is CSASSFLGATEAFF. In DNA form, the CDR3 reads TGCAGTGCTAGTTCCTTTTTGGGGGCCACTGAAGCTTTCTTT.

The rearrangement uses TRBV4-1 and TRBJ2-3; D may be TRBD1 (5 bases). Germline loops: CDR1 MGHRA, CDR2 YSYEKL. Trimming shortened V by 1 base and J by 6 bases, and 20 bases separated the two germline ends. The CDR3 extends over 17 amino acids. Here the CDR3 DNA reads TGCGCCAGCAGCCAAGGGGTTGCAGGGCCCCCCGTGGATACGCAGTATTTT. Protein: CASSQGVAGPPVDTQYF.

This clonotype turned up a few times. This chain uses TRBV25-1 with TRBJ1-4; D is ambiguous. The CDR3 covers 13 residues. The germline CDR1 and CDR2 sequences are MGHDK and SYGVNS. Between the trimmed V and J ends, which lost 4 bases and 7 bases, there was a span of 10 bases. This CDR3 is CASSAYGSEKLFF. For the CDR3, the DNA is TGTGCCAGCAGTGCGTACGGGAGTGAAAAACTGTTTTTT.

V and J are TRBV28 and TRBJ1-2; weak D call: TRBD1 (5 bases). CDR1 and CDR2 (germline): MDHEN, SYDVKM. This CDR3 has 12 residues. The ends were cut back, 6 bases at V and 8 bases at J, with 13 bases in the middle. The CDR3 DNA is TGTGCCAGCAGCTTAGACAGAGGCGGCTACACCTTC. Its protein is CASSLDRGGYTF.

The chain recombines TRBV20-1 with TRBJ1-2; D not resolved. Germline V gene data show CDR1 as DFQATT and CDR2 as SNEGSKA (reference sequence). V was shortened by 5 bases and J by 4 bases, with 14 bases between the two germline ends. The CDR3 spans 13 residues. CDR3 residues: CSASAGSGYGYTF. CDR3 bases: TGCAGTGCTTCCGCGGGGTCAGGCTATGGCTACACCTTC.

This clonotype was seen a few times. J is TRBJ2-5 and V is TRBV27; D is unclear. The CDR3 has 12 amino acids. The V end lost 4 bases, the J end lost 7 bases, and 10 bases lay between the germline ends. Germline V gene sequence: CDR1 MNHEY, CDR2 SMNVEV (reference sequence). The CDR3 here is CASSWIGGTQYF. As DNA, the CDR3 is TGTGCCAGCAGTTGGATAGGTGGGACCCAGTACTTC.

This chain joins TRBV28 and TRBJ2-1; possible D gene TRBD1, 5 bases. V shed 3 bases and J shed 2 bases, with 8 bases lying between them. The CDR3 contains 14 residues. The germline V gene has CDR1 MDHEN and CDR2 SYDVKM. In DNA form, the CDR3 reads TGTGCCAGCAGTTTGTCGACAGCCTACAATGAGCAGTTCTTC. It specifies CASSLSTAYNEQFF.

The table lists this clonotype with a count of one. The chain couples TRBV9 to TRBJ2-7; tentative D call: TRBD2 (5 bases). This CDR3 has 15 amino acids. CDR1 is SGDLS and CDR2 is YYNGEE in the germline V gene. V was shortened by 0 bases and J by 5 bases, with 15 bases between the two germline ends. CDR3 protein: CASSVASGFAHEQYF. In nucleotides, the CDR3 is TGTGCCAGCAGCGTAGCCAGCGGCTTCGCCCACGAGCAGTACTTC.

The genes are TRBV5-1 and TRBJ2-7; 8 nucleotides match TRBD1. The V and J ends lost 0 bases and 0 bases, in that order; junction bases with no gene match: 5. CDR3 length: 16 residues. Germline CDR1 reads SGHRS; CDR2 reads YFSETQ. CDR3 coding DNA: TGCGCCAGCAGCTTGGAGATTCAGGGGGCCTCCTACGAGCAGTACTTC. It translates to CASSLEIQGASYEQYF.

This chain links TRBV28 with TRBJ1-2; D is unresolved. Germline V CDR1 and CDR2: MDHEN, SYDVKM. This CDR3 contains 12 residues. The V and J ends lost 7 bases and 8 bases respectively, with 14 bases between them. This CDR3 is CASNKFPDGYTF. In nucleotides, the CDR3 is TGTGCCAGCAATAAATTCCCCGACGGCTACACCTTC.

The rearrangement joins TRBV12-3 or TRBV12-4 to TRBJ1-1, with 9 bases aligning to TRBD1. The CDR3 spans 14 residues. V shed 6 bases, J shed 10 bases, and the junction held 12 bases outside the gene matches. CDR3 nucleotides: TGTGCCAGCAGCTCCAGACAGGGGGGACCTGGAGCTTTCTTT. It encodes CASSSRQGGPGAFF.

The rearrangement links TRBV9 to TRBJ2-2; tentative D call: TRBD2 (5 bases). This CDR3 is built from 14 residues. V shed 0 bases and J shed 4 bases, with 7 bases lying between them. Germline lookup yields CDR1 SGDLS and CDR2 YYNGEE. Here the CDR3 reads CASSVGTFTGELFF. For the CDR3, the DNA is TGTGCCAGCAGCGTAGGGACTTTCACCGGGGAGCTGTTTTTT. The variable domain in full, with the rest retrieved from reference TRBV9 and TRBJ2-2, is DSGVTQTPKHLITATGQRVTLRCSPRSGDLSVYWYQQSLDQGLQFLIQYYNGEERAKGNILERFSAQQFPDLHSELNLSSLELGDSALYFCASSVGTFTGELFFGEGSRLTVL.

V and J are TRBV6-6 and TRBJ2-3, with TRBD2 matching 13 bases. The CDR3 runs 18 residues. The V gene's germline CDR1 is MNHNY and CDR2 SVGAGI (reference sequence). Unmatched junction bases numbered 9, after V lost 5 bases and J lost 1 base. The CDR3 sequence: CASSPRTSGRARTDTQYF. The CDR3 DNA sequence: TGTGCCAGCAGTCCGAGAACTAGCGGGAGGGCCCGCACAGATACGCAGTATTTT.

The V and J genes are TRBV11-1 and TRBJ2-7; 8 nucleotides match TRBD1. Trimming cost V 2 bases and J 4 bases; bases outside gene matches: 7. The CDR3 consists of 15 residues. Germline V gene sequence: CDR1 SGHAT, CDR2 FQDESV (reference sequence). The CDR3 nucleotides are TGTGCCAGCAGCTTACTCTCGGGACAGGCTTACGAGCAGTACTTC. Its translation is CASSLLSGQAYEQYF.